Shown below are 14 T cell receptor beta chains from a single sample sequenced in a study of identical twins. From the 5' RACE reads, TCRdb called clonotypes with MiXCR, one entry per CDR3 protein. The table includes 1.5 million or so distinct CDR3 sequences, around 33% detected once. The sample consisted of cord blood. The receptors stem from a newborn girl in good health.

This clonotype was seen a handful of times. V is TRBV6-6 and J is TRBJ1-2, with no clear D. The CDR3 length is 13 residues. Trimming removed 2 bases at V and 5 bases at J, with 9 bases between. Germline V gene lookup returns CDR1 MNHNY and CDR2 SVGAGI (reference sequence). CDR3 residues: CASSYVEGYGYTF. The DNA for the CDR3 is TGTGCCAGCAGTTACGTGGAGGGTTATGGCTACACCTTC.

The chain is built from TRBV6-1 and TRBJ1-4; D perhaps matches TRBD1 (5 bases). From germline, CDR1 is MNHNS and CDR2 SASEGT. The CDR3 has 15 amino acids. Trimming pared 2 bases from V and 8 bases from J, leaving 15 bases between. In DNA form, the CDR3 reads TGTGCCAGCAGTGAACCGAGCAGGGAGATGGAAAAACTGTTTTTT. It yields the protein CASSEPSREMEKLFF.

V usage is TRBV20-1 and J usage is TRBJ1-5; possible D gene TRBD1, 5 bases. The CDR3 extends over 13 amino acids. Germline CDR1 and CDR2: DFQATT and SNEGSKA (reference sequence). The germline V and J ends were trimmed by 3 bases and 7 bases, with 13 bases remaining between them. CDR3 nucleotide sequence: TGCAGTGCTAGTGGACACTCAGGCCAGCCCCAGCATTTT. Amino acid sequence: CSASGHSGQPQHF.

This clonotype came up a few times. This rearrangement joins TRBV12-3 or TRBV12-4 to TRBJ2-5; 7 nucleotides agree with TRBD1. Losses at the gene ends were 7 bases for V and 5 bases for J; bases not matched to a gene: 7. The CDR3 extends over 13 amino acids. CDR3 in amino acids: CASTGTVGETQYF. DNA of the CDR3: TGTGCCAGCACTGGGACAGTCGGGGAGACCCAGTACTTC.

This clonotype was observed a few times. The chain employs TRBV12-3 or TRBV12-4 and TRBJ2-1; D assignment may be TRBD1 or TRBD2 (7 bases each). This CDR3 comprises 13 residues. Deletions cut 7 bases from V and 9 bases from J, with 16 bases between. Here the CDR3 DNA reads TGTGCCAGCAATCCAGGGGGAGGGGGTGAGCAGTTCTTC. It translates to CASNPGGGGEQFF.

This clonotype was seen a handful of times. The rearrangement uses TRBV4-1 and TRBJ2-5, with D unclear. The V gene lost 0 bases and the J gene lost 2 bases, with 7 bases spanning the gap. In germline, CDR1 is MGHRA, CDR2 YSYEKL. CDR3 length: 14 amino acids. CDR3 residues: CASSQEMQQETQYF. CDR3 sequence (DNA): TGCGCCAGCAGCCAAGAAATGCAGCAAGAGACCCAGTACTTC.

This clonotype was detected a few times. V and J are TRBV6-1 and TRBJ2-4; D is perhaps TRBD1 or TRBD2 (5 bases each). The germline V and J ends were trimmed by 8 bases and 6 bases, with 23 bases remaining between them. The CDR3 has 16 amino acids. Looked up from germline, CDR1 is MNHNS and CDR2 is SASEGT. The CDR3 here is CASSRMGEGAGNIQYF. CDR3 bases: TGTGCCAGCTCCCGGATGGGGGAAGGCGCGGGAAACATTCAGTACTTC.

V usage is TRBV9 and J usage is TRBJ1-1; unclear D gene. The germline V gene has CDR1 SGDLS and CDR2 YYNGEE. V was cut by 3 bases and J by 3 bases, with 18 bases left in between. The CDR3 runs 16 residues. CDR3 nucleotides: TGTGCCAGCAGCGGGGGAACCGGGTTCCCCCACACTGAAGCTTTCTTT. Amino acids: CASSGGTGFPHTEAFF.

This clonotype has a handful of counts. The V and J genes are TRBV20-1 and TRBJ2-1; unclear D gene. With 0 bases removed from V and 0 bases from J, the gap between germline ends came to 12 bases. Germline V CDR1 and CDR2: DFQATT, SNEGSKA (reference sequence). This CDR3 has 16 amino acids. The CDR3 protein is CSARDRGPSSYNEQFF. In DNA, the CDR3 is TGCAGTGCTAGAGATCGCGGCCCGAGCTCCTACAATGAGCAGTTCTTC.

This clonotype was counted ten times or more. The chain combines TRBV12-3 or TRBV12-4 with TRBJ2-7; perhaps D is TRBD1 or TRBD2 (5 bases each). CDR3 length equals 14 residues. Deletions cut 1 base from V and 4 bases from J, with 11 bases between. CDR3 nucleotides: TGTGCCAGCAGTTTAGGGGGGAGTCTGTACGAGCAGTACTTC. This codes for CASSLGGSLYEQYF.

The V call is TRBV5-4, the J call TRBJ2-7; TRBD2 matches at 12 bases. CDR1 and CDR2 (germline): SGHNT, YYREEE (reference sequence). Unmatched junction bases numbered 4, after V lost 0 bases and J lost 3 bases. The CDR3 loop spans 16 amino acids. Here the CDR3 reads CASSLELAGGFYEQYF. In nucleotides, the CDR3 is TGTGCCAGCAGCTTGGAACTAGCGGGAGGTTTCTACGAGCAGTACTTC. Full variable domain (rest looked up from reference TRBV5-4 and TRBJ2-7): ETGVTQSPTHLIKTRGQQVTLRCSSQSGHNTVSWYQQALGQGPQFIFQYYREEENGRGNFPPRFSGLQFPNYSSELNVNALELDDSALYLCASSLELAGGFYEQYFGPGTRLTVT.

This clonotype showed up just a few times. The chain is built from TRBV7-9 and TRBJ2-7, with TRBD2 matching over 9 bases. CDR3 length equals 16 residues. J lost 0 bases, V lost 1 base, and 4 bases had no gene match. Germline CDR1 and CDR2: SEHNR and FQNEAQ (reference sequence). Here the CDR3 DNA reads TGTGCCAGCAGCTTAGGGAGCGGGGGGCCCTCCTACGAGCAGTACTTC. Translated: CASSLGSGGPSYEQYF.

V gene TRBV20-1 combines with J gene TRBJ2-1, with 8 bases aligning to TRBD2. The length of the CDR3 is 16 residues. The germline gives CDR1 DFQATT, CDR2 SNEGSKA (reference sequence). With 3 bases clipped from V and 8 bases from J, the junction kept 15 bases outside the gene matches. The CDR3 region has the DNA TGCAGTGCTAGGACGCCCCAGAGCGGGAGTCGGGATGAGCAGTTCTTC. Protein: CSARTPQSGSRDEQFF.

This clonotype came up a few times. The chain links TRBV10-3 to TRBJ1-1; 9 bases align to TRBD1. In germline, CDR1 is ENHRY, CDR2 SYGVKD. The CDR3 length is 16 residues. J was trimmed by 1 base and V by 2 bases; bases with no gene match: 5. The CDR3, as DNA: TGTGCCATCAGTGAGCCCCCGGGACAGGGGAACACTGAAGCTTTCTTT. Amino acids: CAISEPPGQGNTEAFF.